The 9 T cell receptor beta chains below were found in one sample sequenced in a study of blood T cell repertoires in COVID-19. Libraries were prepared by immunoSEQ multiplex PCR; TCRdb keeps only in-frame clonotypes and omits some of them. This sample has about 300,000 clones, with around 88% found just once. Sequences were obtained from peripheral blood. The source is a woman in her 30s who had recovered from COVID-19.

This clone showed up just once. The V call is TRBV5-1, the J call TRBJ1-6, with D unclear. The CDR3 has 15 amino acids. V shed 1 base and J shed 7 bases, with 12 bases lying between them. Germline V gene data show CDR1 as SGHRS and CDR2 as YFSETQ. The DNA of the CDR3 is TGCGCCAGCAGCTTGAGAGGGAACGAGAATTCACCCCTCCACTTT. It codes for CASSLRGNENSPLHF. The full variable domain, in which reference TRBV5-1 and TRBJ1-6 provide the parts outside the CDR3, is KAGVTQTPRYLIKTRGQQVTLSCSPISGHRSVSWYQQTPGQGLQFLFEYFSETQRNKGNFPGRFSGRQFSNSRSEMNVSTLELGDSALYLCASSLRGNENSPLHFGNGTRLTVT.

This clone was counted only a few times. The V call is TRBV27, the J call TRBJ1-1; tentatively, D is TRBD1 (6 bases). The CDR3 runs 14 residues. V shed 6 bases and J shed 7 bases, with 18 bases lying between them. Germline V gene data show CDR1 as MNHEY and CDR2 as SMNVEV (reference sequence). CDR3: CASRELGQSYEAFF. The CDR3 region has the DNA TGTGCCAGCAGGGAACTCGGACAGTCATATGAAGCTTTCTTT.

The chain recombines TRBV28 with TRBJ2-5, with 7 bases that match TRBD1. The V gene's germline CDR1 is MDHEN and CDR2 SYDVKM. The CDR3 length is 16 residues. Trimming removed 2 bases from V and 2 bases from J; junction bases left unmatched: 8. This chain's CDR3 is CASSLPRTGGQETQYF. CDR3 coding DNA: TGTGCCAGCAGTTTACCCCGGACAGGTGGACAAGAGACCCAGTACTTC.

The chain is built from TRBV2 and TRBJ1-1; D gene ambiguous. Germline V gene data show CDR1 as SNHLY and CDR2 as FYNNEI. The length of the CDR3 is 12 residues. V was trimmed by 7 bases and J by 12 bases, leaving 18 bases between them. Written as DNA, the CDR3 is TGTGCCAGCACCCAACGGCGGGAGAAAACTTTCTTT. Amino acid sequence: CASTQRREKTFF.

V usage is TRBV7-6 and J usage is TRBJ1-1, with D uncertain. There are 18 residues in the CDR3. V was clipped by 2 bases and J by 1 base, with 20 bases between them. CDR1 is SGHVS and CDR2 is FNYEAQ in the germline V gene. The CDR3 loop is CASSLPGSGSGGNTEAFF. The CDR3 DNA sequence: TGTGCCAGCAGCTTACCTGGGTCGGGGAGCGGAGGGAACACTGAAGCTTTCTTT.

The CDR3 loop reads CASSGRAKGTDTQYF. CDR3 in DNA: TGTGCCAGCAGTGGGCGGGCCAAGGGCACAGATACGCAGTATTTT. V is TRBV2 and J is TRBJ2-3; weak D call: TRBD2 (5 bases). CDR1 SNHLY and CDR2 FYNNEI come from the germline V gene. This CDR3 comprises 15 residues. V was shortened by 4 bases and J by 1 base, with 12 bases between the two germline ends.

The rearrangement links TRBV6-2 or TRBV6-3 to TRBJ2-7; 8 bases fit TRBD1. CDR1 MNHEY and CDR2 SVGEGT come from the germline V gene. The CDR3 covers 14 residues. The V and J ends lost 5 bases and 6 bases, in that order; junction bases with no gene match: 9. The CDR3 protein is CASSATGGRTEQYF. CDR3 nucleotide sequence: TGTGCCAGCAGTGCAACAGGGGGGCGGACCGAGCAGTACTTC.

This chain connects TRBV4-1 to TRBJ1-3; D is unresolved. CDR3 size: 15 residues. Between the trimmed V and J ends, which lost 0 bases and 0 bases, there was a span of 6 bases. Germline V gives CDR1 MGHRA, CDR2 YSYEKL. In DNA, the CDR3 is TGCGCCAGCAGCCAAGAGGAGAGCTCTGGAAACACCATATATTTT. It codes for CASSQEESSGNTIYF.

The rearrangement links TRBV6-5 to TRBJ1-2; 8 nucleotides line up with TRBD1. The CDR3 length is 13 residues. CDR1 MNHEY and CDR2 SVGAGI come from the germline V gene. Trimming at V came to 3 bases and at J to 8 bases, leaving 5 bases not matched to a gene. CDR3 protein: CASSYNRGRGYTF. The CDR3 DNA follows: TGTGCCAGCAGTTATAACAGGGGGAGAGGCTACACCTTC.